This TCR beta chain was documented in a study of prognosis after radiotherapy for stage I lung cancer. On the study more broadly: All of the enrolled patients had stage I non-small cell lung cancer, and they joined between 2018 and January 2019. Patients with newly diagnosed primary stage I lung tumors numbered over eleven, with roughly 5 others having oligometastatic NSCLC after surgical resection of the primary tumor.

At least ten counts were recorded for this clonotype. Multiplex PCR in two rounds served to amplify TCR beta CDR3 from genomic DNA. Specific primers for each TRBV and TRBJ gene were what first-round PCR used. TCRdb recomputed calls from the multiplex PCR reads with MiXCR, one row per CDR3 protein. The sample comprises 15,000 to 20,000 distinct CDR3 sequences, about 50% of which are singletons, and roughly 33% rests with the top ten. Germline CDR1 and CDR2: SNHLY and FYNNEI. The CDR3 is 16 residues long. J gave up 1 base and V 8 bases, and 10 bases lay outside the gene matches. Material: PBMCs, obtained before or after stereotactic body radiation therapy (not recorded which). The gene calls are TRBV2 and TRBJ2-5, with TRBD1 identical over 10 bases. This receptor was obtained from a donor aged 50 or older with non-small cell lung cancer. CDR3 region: CASLFRRDRGQETQYF. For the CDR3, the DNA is TGTGCCAGCCTTTTTCGGCGGGACAGGGGCCAAGAGACCCAGTACTTC.